This passage covers 23 T cell receptor beta chains from one sample sequenced in a study of patients and donors after allogeneic stem cell transplantation (dated by TCRdb to 2020 to 2022). The library was built by means of RT-PCR. Instrument on record: NextSeq 550. TCRdb passed the public sequencing reads through fastp at Q25 and MiXCR, retaining productive beta sequences. Under each unique CDR3 protein, matching rows form one entry showing the most common genes and DNA. This sample holds some 880,000 distinct CDR3 sequences; more than 15% were observed only once. The ten largest clonotypes hold under 6.5% of the sample. The sample comprised blood, either unsorted or a sorted T cell fraction (not recorded which). All receptors derive from a human donor who was either an allogeneic HSCT recipient or a stem cell or donor lymphocyte infusion donor (not recorded which). It is not recorded whose cells these are; they may come from a transplant donor.

The genes are TRBV3-1 and TRBJ2-4, with D possibly matching TRBD1 (6 bases). The germline V gene encodes CDR1 LGHDT and CDR2 YNNKEL (reference sequence). The CDR3 has 17 residues. Between the trimmed V and J ends, which lost 2 bases and 4 bases, there was a span of 18 bases. CDR3 sequence: CASSQPGQPRGKNIQYF. The CDR3 DNA sequence: TGTGCCAGCAGCCAACCCGGACAGCCAAGGGGGAAAAACATTCAGTACTTC.

J is TRBJ2-7 and V is TRBV24-1; no definite D call. Between the trimmed V and J ends, which lost 5 bases and 2 bases, there was a span of 9 bases. CDR3 length: 13 amino acids. Germline CDR1 and CDR2: KGHDR and SFDVKD. The CDR3 nucleotides read TGTGCCACCAGTGGTCAACCCGCCTACGAGCAGTACTTC. Translation: CATSGQPAYEQYF.

There are many counts of this clonotype. This chain links TRBV10-3 with TRBJ1-5; D possibly corresponds to TRBD1 (6 bases). Germline assignment: CDR1 ENHRY and CDR2 SYGVKD. The CDR3 consists of 15 residues. V lost 2 bases and J lost 1, with 9 bases in between. CDR3 bases: TGTGCCATCAGTGAGGGACAGAAAAGCAATCAGCCCCAGCATTTT. It codes for CAISEGQKSNQPQHF.

This clonotype has at least ten counts. The J gene is TRBJ1-2, the V gene TRBV12-3 or TRBV12-4; no definite D call. V lost 6 bases and J lost 4, with 12 bases in between. CDR3 size: 13 residues. This chain's CDR3 is CASSLTTLYGYTF. CDR3 in DNA: TGTGCCAGCAGCTTGACAACGCTCTATGGCTACACCTTC.

This clonotype was seen more than once but under ten times. The rearrangement joins TRBV12-3 or TRBV12-4 to TRBJ1-2; 8 bases align to TRBD1. CDR3 length: 14 residues. With 3 bases clipped from V and 4 bases from J, the junction kept 4 bases outside the gene matches. This CDR3 is CASSFRTGTYGYTF. For the CDR3, the DNA is TGTGCCAGCAGTTTTAGGACAGGGACCTATGGCTACACCTTC.

The chain combines TRBV6-4 with TRBJ2-2; 13 nucleotides line up with TRBD2. The V gene end was trimmed by 4 bases and the J gene end by 4 bases; junction bases not matched to a gene: 9. This CDR3 is built from 18 residues. Germline CDR1 reads MRHNA; CDR2 reads SNTAGT. The CDR3 protein is CASSGGTSGARGTGELFF. CDR3 sequence (DNA): TGTGCCAGCAGTGGCGGGACTAGCGGGGCGCGGGGCACCGGGGAGCTGTTTTTT.

The chain carries TRBV20-1 and TRBJ2-7; 8 bases are a match to TRBD1. This CDR3 spans 14 amino acids. Losses at the gene ends were 7 bases for V and 4 bases for J; bases not matched to a gene: 12. Germline values: CDR1 DFQATT, CDR2 SNEGSKA (reference sequence). The CDR3 DNA sequence: TGCAGTGTCATACATCCAGGGGGCTGGTACGAGCAGTACTTC. Residues: CSVIHPGGWYEQYF.

This clonotype has at least ten counts. One end of the junction varies from germline; a read error may be responsible. The rearrangement uses TRBV12-3 or TRBV12-4 and TRBJ2-2; 10 nucleotides agree with TRBD2. The CDR3 covers 16 residues. CDR3 DNA sequence: TGTGCCAGCAGTTTCCTAGCGGGGGCGAACACCGGGGAGCCGTTTTTT. It is translated as CASSFLAGANTGEPFF.

The chain is built from TRBV20-1 and TRBJ2-4; 12 positions agree with TRBD2. The CDR3 contains 17 residues. Germline V gives CDR1 DFQATT, CDR2 SNEGSKA (reference sequence). Trimming at V came to 2 bases and at J to 3 bases, leaving 8 bases not matched to a gene. Written as DNA, the CDR3 is TGCAGTGCTAGACGGCCTACTAGCGGGGGGAACAAAAACATTCAGTACTTC. It encodes CSARRPTSGGNKNIQYF.

This clonotype appeared many times. V gene TRBV7-9 combines with J gene TRBJ2-7, with 8 bases lining up with TRBD2. V shed 1 base and J 0 bases; nucleotides not matched to a gene: 8. The CDR3 spans 17 residues. The germline V gene has CDR1 SEHNR and CDR2 FQNEAQ (reference sequence). The CDR3 sequence: CASSLVLGSGTSYEQYF. The CDR3 DNA sequence: TGTGCCAGCAGCTTAGTTCTTGGTAGCGGGACCTCCTACGAGCAGTACTTC.

The table lists this clonotype with a few counts. The chain uses TRBV6-1 and TRBJ1-1; the D is unclear. The CDR3 consists of 13 residues. Germline-derived CDR1 and CDR2 are MNHNS and SASEGT. Trimming removed 7 bases at V and 6 bases at J, with 15 bases between. The CDR3 DNA sequence: TGTGCCAGCATCGCGGGGTTAGACCCTGAAGCTTTCTTT. This encodes CASIAGLDPEAFF.

This clonotype was counted only a few times. The chain combines TRBV5-1 with TRBJ1-1, with D possibly matching TRBD1 (6 bases). The V gene's germline CDR1 is SGHRS and CDR2 YFSETQ. V gave up 2 bases and J gave up 4 bases, with 12 bases separating them. This CDR3 comprises 14 residues. The chain's CDR3 is CASSFDTGPTEAFF. The CDR3 DNA is TGCGCCAGCAGCTTTGATACAGGGCCCACTGAAGCTTTCTTT.

Comments on this clonotype: The junction departs from the called germline gene at one end, perhaps through a read error. The chain links TRBV7-7 to TRBJ2-3; 7 bases match TRBD2. The CDR3 totals 14 residues. Germline values: CDR1 SSHAT, CDR2 FNYEAQ (reference sequence). DNA for the CDR3: TGTGCTAGCAGCCCACTAGCGAGCACAGATACGCAGTATTTT. It encodes CASSPLASTDTQYF.

V usage is TRBV12-3 or TRBV12-4 and J usage is TRBJ2-3, with TRBD2 matching 10 bases. Trimming at V came to 3 bases and at J to 0 bases, leaving 12 bases not matched to a gene. The CDR3 has 19 amino acids. DNA of the CDR3: TGTGCCAGCAGTTTCGGGCTAGCGGGGGCCAGACCTAGCACAGATACGCAGTATTTT. This translates into CASSFGLAGARPSTDTQYF.

The chain is built from TRBV20-1 and TRBJ2-3; TRBD2 agrees at 11 bases. Trimming cost V 4 bases and J 2 bases; bases outside gene matches: 14. Germline CDR1 reads DFQATT; CDR2 reads SNEGSKA (reference sequence). The CDR3 is 18 amino acids. The CDR3 is CSATLAGGLTDSTDTQYF. Written as DNA, the CDR3 is TGCAGTGCTACCCTAGCGGGGGGCCTCACCGATTCCACAGATACGCAGTATTTT.

This clonotype occurred once. The rearrangement joins TRBV20-1 to TRBJ1-1; 10 bases line up with TRBD1. J was trimmed by 0 bases and V by 8 bases; bases with no gene match: 9. The CDR3 extends over 15 amino acids. Germline values: CDR1 DFQATT, CDR2 SNEGSKA (reference sequence). CDR3 DNA: TGCAGTTGCAAGACAGGGGGCTCGATGAACACTGAAGCTTTCTTT. This sequence encodes CSCKTGGSMNTEAFF.

J is TRBJ1-5 and V is TRBV6-2 or TRBV6-3, with TRBD1 matching 8 bases. This CDR3 is built from 17 residues. Germline loops: CDR1 MNHEY, CDR2 SVGEGT. V gave up 10 bases and J gave up 2 bases; unmatched junction bases: 16. CDR3 DNA sequence: TGTGCCACCACAGACGGACAGGGAGTCCGTGGCAATCAGCCCCAGCATTTT. This gives the protein CATTDGQGVRGNQPQHF.

The genes are TRBV12-3 or TRBV12-4 and TRBJ2-7; weak D call: TRBD2 (5 bases). The CDR3 extends over 15 amino acids. V was cut by 6 bases and J by 2 bases, with 17 bases left in between. CDR3 region: CASSLPNSGTYEQYF. The CDR3 bases are TGTGCCAGCAGCCTCCCGAACAGCGGAACCTACGAGCAGTACTTC.

This clonotype turned up a few times. The rearrangement uses TRBV12-3 or TRBV12-4 and TRBJ2-1, with TRBD1 matching over 9 bases. The ends lost 4 bases at V and 8 bases at J; junction bases unmatched: 6. The CDR3 consists of 14 residues. The CDR3 bases are TGTGCCAGCAGTTCCGGACAGGGGAGCCATGAGCAGTTCTTC. Protein product: CASSSGQGSHEQFF.

The rearrangement links TRBV6-1 to TRBJ2-1; D possibly corresponds to TRBD2 (6 bases). CDR1 is MNHNS and CDR2 is SASEGT in the germline V gene. This CDR3 comprises 15 residues. Trimming removed 9 bases at V and 4 bases at J, with 19 bases between. This chain's CDR3 is CASTARGGGYNEQFF. For the CDR3, the DNA is TGTGCCAGTACTGCACGGGGAGGAGGATACAATGAGCAGTTCTTC.

J is TRBJ1-2 and V is TRBV20-1, with D possibly being TRBD1 (6 bases). CDR1 and CDR2 from the germline V gene are DFQATT and SNEGSKA (reference sequence). The ends were cut back, 1 base at V and 0 bases at J, with 12 bases in the middle. This CDR3 has 15 residues. CDR3: CSARVGTGTNYGYTF. CDR3 bases: TGCAGTGCTAGAGTGGGTACAGGGACTAACTATGGCTACACCTTC.

This clonotype was counted a few times. This sequence joins TRBV4-3 and TRBJ2-7; D tentatively fits TRBD1 or TRBD2 (6 bases each). Germline lookup yields CDR1 LGHNA and CDR2 YSLEER. The ends were cut back, 1 base at V and 4 bases at J, with 14 bases in the middle. The CDR3 length is 15 residues. This chain's CDR3 is CASSQAGGRVYEQYF. The CDR3 DNA sequence: TGCGCCAGCAGCCAAGCCGGGGGCCGAGTTTACGAGCAGTACTTC.

The chain recombines TRBV6-5 with TRBJ1-2, with D possibly being TRBD1 (6 bases). Deletions cut 0 bases from V and 8 bases from J, with 16 bases between. Per the germline V gene, CDR1 is MNHEY and CDR2 is SVGAGI. This CDR3 region has 15 residues. The DNA of the CDR3 is TGTGCCAGCAGTTACTCGAAGTGGGGGGCTCAGGGCTACACCTTC. It is translated as CASSYSKWGAQGYTF.